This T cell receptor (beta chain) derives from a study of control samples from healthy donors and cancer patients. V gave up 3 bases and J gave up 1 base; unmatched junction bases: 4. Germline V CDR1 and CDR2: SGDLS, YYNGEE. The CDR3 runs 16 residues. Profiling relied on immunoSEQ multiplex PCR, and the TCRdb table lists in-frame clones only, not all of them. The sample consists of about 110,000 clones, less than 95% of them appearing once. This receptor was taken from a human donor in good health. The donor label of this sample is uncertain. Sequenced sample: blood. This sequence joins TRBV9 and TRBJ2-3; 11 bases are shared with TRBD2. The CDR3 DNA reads TGTGCCAGCAGCGGTAGCGGGGGGGCCGGCACAGATACGCAGTATTTT. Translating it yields CASSGSGGAGTDTQYF.